The 12 T cell receptor beta chains listed next were all sequenced from one sample in a study of beta chain features in type 1 diabetes. The investigators reverse transcribed all of the isolated RNA, so they sequenced expressed TCRB transcripts. Method: immunoSEQ multiplex PCR; TCRdb's copy keeps in-frame clones and lacks some. The top ten clones hold 0.02% to 0.03% of a sample with 900,000 or so clones, 15% to 20% of them seen once. Sequenced: naive CD4+ T cells from blood. The receptors here all came from a woman under 30 in good health.

The genes are TRBV27 and TRBJ1-5; D ambiguous. The CDR3 covers 11 residues. Trimming stripped 7 bases from V and 5 bases from J, with 6 bases between. CDR1 is MNHEY and CDR2 is SMNVEV in the germline V gene (reference sequence). The DNA for the CDR3 is TGTGCCAGCAAGGAGGATCAGCCCCAGCATTTT. The encoded protein is CASKEDQPQHF.

A few counts support this clone. The CDR3 here is CSVVVQGGTEAFF. The CDR3 bases are TGCAGCGTTGTTGTACAGGGTGGCACTGAAGCTTTCTTT. The genes are TRBV29-1 and TRBJ1-1, with D possibly matching TRBD1 (6 bases). This CDR3 is 13 amino acids long. CDR1 SQVTM and CDR2 ANQGSEA come from the germline V gene. The ends were cut back, 4 bases at V and 4 bases at J, with 13 bases in the middle.

This clone was observed a few times. The chain combines TRBV18 with TRBJ2-3; perhaps D is TRBD1 or TRBD2 (5 bases each). CDR1 is KGHSH, CDR2 LQKENI, per germline. Trimming removed 1 base at V and 0 bases at J, with 14 bases between. The CDR3 consists of 17 residues. For the CDR3, the DNA is TGTGCCAGCTCACCACAGTTTTCAGGGAGTAGCACAGATACGCAGTATTTT. It encodes CASSPQFSGSSTDTQYF.

This clone appeared a few times. In the same sample, other DNA sequences code for this CDR3. V and J are TRBV19 and TRBJ2-5; perhaps D is TRBD1 or TRBD2 (7 bases each). In germline, CDR1 is LNHDA, CDR2 SQIVND (reference sequence). Trimming removed 3 bases at V and 4 bases at J, with 15 bases between. There are 15 residues in the CDR3. The CDR3 DNA sequence: TGTGCCAGTAGTATGACAGGGACTACCGGAGAGACCCAGTACTTC. It is translated as CASSMTGTTGETQYF.

The genes are TRBV11-2 and TRBJ2-5, with D perhaps TRBD2 (5 bases). With 2 bases removed from V and 5 bases from J, the gap between germline ends came to 6 bases. Germline CDR1 and CDR2: SGHAT and FQNNGV. This CDR3 contains 12 residues. This CDR3 reads CASSLSGETQYF. CDR3 nucleotides: TGTGCCAGCAGCTTATCGGGGGAGACCCAGTACTTC.

The chain joins TRBV28 to TRBJ2-7, with 16 nucleotides matching TRBD2. Per the germline V gene, CDR1 is MDHEN and CDR2 is SYDVKM. The CDR3 is made up of 16 amino acids. J was trimmed by 9 bases and V by 6 bases; bases with no gene match: 11. CDR3 DNA sequence: TGTGCCAGCAGGCCCTTGGGACTAGCGGGAGGGCCAACGCAGTACTTC. It yields the protein CASRPLGLAGGPTQYF.

This clone was detected a few times. V gene TRBV5-6 combines with J gene TRBJ2-5; 7 nucleotides align to TRBD2. CDR3 length: 14 residues. The germline CDR1 and CDR2 sequences are SGHDT and YYEEEE. V dropped 4 bases and J dropped 4; count of bases not matched to a gene: 7. The CDR3 sequence is CASSTSTSLETQYF. The CDR3 DNA sequence: TGTGCCAGCAGCACCTCGACTAGCTTAGAGACCCAGTACTTC.

This clone came up a few times. The J gene is TRBJ1-1, the V gene TRBV5-4, with 7 positions matching TRBD1. The CDR3 sequence is 16 residues long. Per the germline V gene, CDR1 is SGHNT and CDR2 is YYREEE (reference sequence). The V and J ends lost 0 bases and 7 bases, in that order; junction bases with no gene match: 12. The CDR3 nucleotides are TGTGCCAGCAGCTTGGCTCGGACAGGCCCATTGGGTGAAGCTTTCTTT. This translates into CASSLARTGPLGEAFF.

This chain links TRBV19 with TRBJ2-7; tentative D call: TRBD1 (5 bases). Germline CDR1 is LNHDA and CDR2 is SQIVND (reference sequence). Trimming removed 5 bases at V and 3 bases at J, with 11 bases between. CDR3 size: 13 residues. CDR3 protein: CASSLGRNYEQYF. For the CDR3, the DNA is TGTGCCAGTAGTTTGGGGCGTAACTACGAGCAGTACTTC.

The chain recombines TRBV11-2 with TRBJ1-4, with 8 nucleotides matching TRBD1. V lost 1 base to trimming and J lost 6 bases; unmatched junction nucleotides: 7. The CDR3 spans 16 residues. From germline, CDR1 is SGHAT and CDR2 FQNNGV. For the CDR3, the DNA is TGTGCCAGCAGCTTAGGTTTGGCAGGGGGCCATGAAAAACTGTTTTTT. It codes for CASSLGLAGGHEKLFF.

This clone was seen only a few times. The chain carries TRBV18 and TRBJ2-1; D is undetermined. Germline assignment: CDR1 KGHSH and CDR2 LQKENI. V was pared by 1 base and J by 3 bases, with 7 bases between. The CDR3 loop spans 14 amino acids. CDR3 bases: TGTGCCAGCTCACCACAGGGTCACTACAATGAGCAGTTCTTC. Residues: CASSPQGHYNEQFF.

This clone was detected ten times or more. CDR3 DNA: TGTGCCAGCAGTGGGTCTGGGGCCAACGTCCTGACTTTC. This encodes CASSGSGANVLTF. This chain links TRBV2 with TRBJ2-6; the D is unclear. V dropped 4 bases and J dropped 1 base, with 2 bases sitting between them. The CDR3 is made up of 13 amino acids. Germline V gene sequence: CDR1 SNHLY, CDR2 FYNNEI.